This T cell receptor (beta chain) was recorded in a study of blood T cell repertoires in COVID-19. Across the study: COVID-19 samples, acute and convalescent, were from the United States, Italy and Spain.

In the original processing: It was from reference gene primer amplification that nucleated cell counts were estimated. Profiled with immunoSEQ multiplex PCR; TCRdb holds only in-frame clones, not every one. That table supplies the V and J calls and clone size; D and trimming were determined from the DNA. The sample yields more than 250,000 clones, approximately 83% seen once. The specimen sequenced was peripheral blood. The source of this sequence is a young woman who had recovered from COVID-19.

The DNA of the CDR3 is TGTGCCAGCAGCGTAGGTGGAGCTGGGGCCAACGTCCTGACTTTC. Translating it yields CASSVGGAGANVLTF. This sequence joins TRBV9 and TRBJ2-6; D is unclear. The CDR3 contains 15 residues. Trimming shortened V by 0 bases and J by 2 bases, and 6 bases separated the two germline ends. Germline V CDR1 and CDR2: SGDLS, YYNGEE.